These 26 T cell receptor beta chains were all obtained from the same sample, sequenced in a study of tumor-infiltrating lymphocytes in primary liver carcinoma. Total RNA and DNA came together from roughly 20-30 mg of bulk tissue without cell sorting. Production of TCR beta cDNA used 500 ng total RNA together with a constant-region primer. ARM-PCR was slightly modified, and three nested multiplex PCR rounds with it gave rise to the TCR beta libraries. The study ran its first two PCR rounds for around 10 cycles each, using TRBV1-TRBV30 forward primers and a C-beta reverse primer. TCRdb analysed the multiplex PCR reads with MiXCR anew, one entry per CDR3 protein. The table lists about 99,000 distinct CDR3 sequences, over 55% of them singletons. What was sequenced was liver tumor tissue from sampling region 5. Subset of the sample: tumor region T5, tumor centre. Source of these receptors: a woman aged 55 to 70 with primary liver carcinoma and hepatitis B virus infection.

This clonotype was observed many times. The chain combines TRBV24-1 with TRBJ2-4; TRBD2 agrees at 8 bases. The CDR3 runs to 18 residues. V lost 6 bases to trimming and J lost 1 base; unmatched junction nucleotides: 13. Germline V lookup: CDR1 KGHDR, CDR2 SFDVKD. CDR3 coding DNA: TGTGCCACCAGTTGGCGTAGCGGGATTGTTTTGGCCAAAAACATTCAGTACTTC. It yields the protein CATSWRSGIVLAKNIQYF.

This clonotype occurred once. The junction differs from germline at one of its ends, possibly a read error. The chain combines TRBV29-1 with TRBJ2-5, with a tentative D call TRBD2 (6 bases). Per the germline V gene, CDR1 is SQVTM and CDR2 is ANQGSEA. The CDR3 totals 15 residues. The CDR3 DNA is TGTAGCGTTGAAGATCAGGTGGAGCGGGAAGAGACCCAGTACTTC. It codes for CSVEDQVEREETQYF. Complete variable domain (other parts from reference TRBV29-1 and TRBJ2-5): SAVISQKPSRDICQRGTSLTIQCQVDSQVTMMFWYRQQPGQSLTLIATANQGSEATYESGFVIDKFPISRPNLTFSTLTVSNMSPEDSSIYLCSVEDQVEREETQYFGPGTRLLVL.

The CDR3 reads CASSLPEDSNYNEQFF. The DNA for the CDR3 is TGTGCCAGCAGTCTCCCCGAAGATTCCAATTACAATGAGCAGTTCTTC. The chain recombines TRBV11-3 with TRBJ2-1; D remains ambiguous. This CDR3 comprises 16 residues. The V gene's germline CDR1 is SGHNT and CDR2 YENEEA. Trimming removed 6 bases at V and 4 bases at J, with 19 bases between.

This sequence joins TRBV7-9 and TRBJ2-2; 7 bases map to TRBD2. The CDR3 runs 17 residues. CDR1 and CDR2 (germline): SEHNR, FQNEAQ (reference sequence). V shed 6 bases and J 4 bases; nucleotides not matched to a gene: 14. CDR3 protein: CASRRETGGSTTGELFF. In DNA form, the CDR3 reads TGTGCCAGCAGGCGAGAGACTGGCGGGAGTACCACCGGGGAGCTGTTTTTT.

In its sample, this clonotype was seen many times. The chain is built from TRBV6-4 and TRBJ1-4; 8 bases agree with TRBD1. The trim removed 6 bases at V and 3 bases at J, leaving 6 bases unmatched. The germline gives CDR1 MRHNA, CDR2 SNTAGT. The CDR3 spans 15 residues. Written as DNA, the CDR3 is TGTGCCAGCAGCCGTGACAGGGGACCTAATGAAAAACTGTTTTTT. This sequence encodes CASSRDRGPNEKLFF.

About this clonotype itself: Germline and junction disagree at one end, which may indicate a read error. The chain couples TRBV11-2 to TRBJ2-3; D possibly uses TRBD1 or TRBD2 (5 bases each). The CDR3 consists of 20 residues. Germline assignment: CDR1 SGHAT and CDR2 FQNNGV. CDR3 in amino acids: CASSLRGLEGLRVRTDMQYF. Written as DNA, the CDR3 is TGTGCCAGCAGCTTAAGGGGTCTAGAGGGATTGAGAGTCCGCACAGATATGCAGTATTTT.

This clonotype was seen only a few times. This sequence joins TRBV28 and TRBJ2-5; D may correspond to TRBD1 or TRBD2 (5 bases each). V lost 4 bases and J lost 9, with 24 bases in between. The CDR3 length is 16 residues. CDR1 MDHEN and CDR2 SYDVKM come from the germline V gene. The CDR3 DNA is TGTGCCAGCAGTTCCCAGCTCCTGGGGGTCCGGCCGTCCCAGTACTTC. This sequence encodes CASSSQLLGVRPSQYF.

Note on this clonotype: Germline and junction disagree at one end, which may indicate a read error. The CDR3 nucleotides are TGTGCTAGCAGCTTCGGGGGAAGGTACAATGAGCAGTTCTTC. It is translated as CASSFGGRYNEQFF. The chain employs TRBV5-5 and TRBJ2-1; D perhaps matches TRBD2 (6 bases). The germline V gene encodes CDR1 SGHKS and CDR2 YYEKEE (reference sequence). The length of the CDR3 is 14 residues. Supplemented by reference TRBV5-5 and TRBJ2-1, the full variable domain reads DAGVTQSPTHLIKTRGQQVTLRCSPISGHKSVSWYQQVLGQGPQFIFQYYEKEERGRGNFPDRFSARQFPNYSSELNVNALLLGDSALYLCASSFGGRYNEQFFGPGTRLTVL.

Turning to this clonotype: The CDR3 ends on some other residue instead of the conserved phenylalanine or tryptophan, so this is likely a read error. This sequence joins TRBV10-2 and TRBJ2-4; tentatively, D is TRBD1 (5 bases). The CDR3 length is 14 residues. Germline CDR1 WSHSY, CDR2 SAAADI. The chain's CDR3 is CASTESRGWDIQYL. The CDR3 nucleotides are TGTGCCAGCACTGAGTCAAGGGGATGGGACATTCAGTACCTC.

As to this clonotype: The junction does not match germline at one end; this may be a read error. The chain links TRBV10-1 to TRBJ2-2; maybe TRBD1 (6 bases). Per the germline V gene, CDR1 is WNHNN and CDR2 is SYGVQD (reference sequence). The CDR3 sequence is 13 residues long. The CDR3 DNA follows: TGCGCCAGCAGTGAATGGGACACCTGGGAACTGTTTTTT. This sequence encodes CASSEWDTWELFF.

This clonotype was seen once. It may be a read error: a sequence one base away is much more abundant. Here the CDR3 omits its conserved ending phenylalanine or tryptophan, so a read error is the likely source. The rearrangement joins TRBV13 to TRBJ1-1; 7 bases are a match to TRBD1. Germline CDR1 reads PRHDT; CDR2 reads FYEKMQ (reference sequence). The V gene end was trimmed by 5 bases and the J gene end by 8 bases; junction bases not matched to a gene: 8. The CDR3 sequence is 13 residues long. The CDR3 protein is CASSTTGVAEAFL. The CDR3 DNA reads as TGTGCCAGCAGCACTACAGGGGTTGCCGAAGCTTTCTTA.

For this clonotype: This sequence may be a read error, since a much larger clone differs from it by one base. V usage is TRBV5-4 and J usage is TRBJ2-5; 12 nucleotides match TRBD2. CDR1 SGHNT and CDR2 YYREEE come from the germline V gene (reference sequence). This CDR3 is built from 14 residues. Here the CDR3 DNA reads TGTGCCAGCGGACTAGCGGGGAACCAAGAGACCCGGTACTTC. Translation: CASGLAGNQETRYF.

On this clonotype: One end of the junction varies from germline; a read error may be responsible. V gene TRBV11-3 combines with J gene TRBJ2-3, with 8 bases matching TRBD2. The CDR3 spans 14 residues. Looked up from germline, CDR1 is SGHNT and CDR2 is YENEEA. The CDR3 loop reads CARNFRTSTDMQYF. The CDR3, as DNA: TGTGCCAGAAACTTCAGGACTAGCACAGATATGCAGTATTTT. The full variable domain, completed using reference TRBV11-3 and TRBJ2-3, is EAGVVQSPRYKIIEKKQPVAFWCNPISGHNTLYWYLQNLGQGPELLIRYENEEAVDDSQLPKDRFSAERLKGVDSTLKIQPAELGDSAVYLCARNFRTSTDMQYFGPGTRLTVL.

This chain joins TRBV29-1 and TRBJ1-1, with D maybe TRBD1 (5 bases). The V end was cut by 3 bases, the J end by 0 bases, with 20 bases between. The CDR3 sequence is 17 residues long. Germline values: CDR1 SQVTM, CDR2 ANQGSEA. CDR3 amino acids: CSVDWGNSGRVNTEAFF. Written as DNA, the CDR3 is TGCAGCGTTGACTGGGGGAACAGTGGGAGGGTGAACACTGAAGCTTTCTTT.

This clonotype has at least ten counts. CDR3 in DNA: TGTGCCAGCAATCGACAGGGGGAAGACTATGGCTACACCTTC. Translated: CASNRQGEDYGYTF. The chain has TRBV28 and TRBJ1-2; 9 bases align to TRBD1. V dropped 7 bases and J dropped 3; count of bases not matched to a gene: 6. From germline, CDR1 is MDHEN and CDR2 SYDVKM. CDR3 length equals 14 residues.

This clonotype was detected only once. This chain joins TRBV6-5 and TRBJ1-1; TRBD1 aligns across 11 bases. This CDR3 is 16 amino acids long. Trimming cost V 10 bases and J 5 bases; bases outside gene matches: 15. From germline, CDR1 is MNHEY and CDR2 SVGAGI. The CDR3 bases are TGTGCCAACGGTTTGGGACAGGGGGTTGGAGTGACTGAAGCTTTCTTT. Amino acid sequence: CANGLGQGVGVTEAFF.

The V and J genes are TRBV12-3 or TRBV12-4 and TRBJ1-1; D might be TRBD1 (5 bases). The CDR3 runs 15 residues. The CDR3 DNA reads TGTGCTAGATGTATGGGGACGGAGAGGAACACTGAAGCTTTCTTT. Encoded protein: CARCMGTERNTEAFF.

This clonotype occurred a few times. Here the CDR3 omits its conserved ending phenylalanine or tryptophan, so a read error is the likely source. CDR3 amino acids: CASSPTGQTQETQYS. DNA of the CDR3: TGTGCCAGCAGCCCTACGGGACAGACACAAGAGACCCAGTACTCC. The V gene is TRBV5-6, the J gene TRBJ2-5; 7 bases are a match to TRBD1. Per germline, CDR1 SGHDT and CDR2 YYEEEE. J was trimmed by 2 bases and V by 4 bases; bases with no gene match: 8. This CDR3 spans 15 amino acids.

Regarding this clonotype: Since no conserved phenylalanine or tryptophan closes the CDR3, a read error is the likely cause. No DNA is shown, since the ends of the CDR3 on it are uncertain; the CDR3 is the one TCRdb lists. This chain joins TRBV11-1 and TRBJ2-1. The length of the CDR3 is 13 amino acids, counting both ends. CDR1 is SGHAT and CDR2 is FQDESV in the germline V gene (reference sequence). CDR3 sequence: CASSFGTDNKQSL.

A remark on this clonotype: Given a much more abundant clone one base away, this may be a read error. The chain is built from TRBV5-6 and TRBJ2-1; D ambiguous. This CDR3 contains 15 residues. The germline V gene has CDR1 SGHDT and CDR2 YYEEEE. The V gene lost 4 bases and the J gene lost 5 bases, with 16 bases spanning the gap. In DNA form, the CDR3 reads TGTGCCAGCAGCCACCCCCCCGCGGTAAACAATGAGCAGTTCTTC. This sequence encodes CASSHPPAVNNEQFF. The entire variable domain, with the rest obtained from reference TRBV5-6 and TRBJ2-1, is as follows: DAGVTQSPTHLIKTRGQQVTLRCSPKSGHDTVSWYQQALGQGPQFIFQYYEEEERQRGNFPDRFSGHQFPNYSSELNVNALLLGDSALYLCASSHPPAVNNEQFFGPGTRLTVL.

This clonotype came up once. The junction does not match germline at one end; this may be a read error. The rearrangement uses TRBV29-1 and TRBJ2-3, with TRBD2 identical over 7 bases. The CDR3 spans 16 residues. CDR1 and CDR2 (germline): SQVTM, ANQGSEA. The CDR3 DNA reads TGCAGCGTTGACGGGACTAACGTAGAGAAGAGAGATGCGCAGTATTTT. The encoded protein is CSVDGTNVEKRDAQYF.

Comment on this clonotype: One junction end disagrees with the germline gene, perhaps due to a read error. This chain uses TRBV11-2 with TRBJ2-3; TRBD2 matches at 7 bases. The CDR3 is 15 residues long. Germline V gives CDR1 SGHAT, CDR2 FQNNGV. The CDR3 loop is CTSRPSATSTDTPYF. The CDR3 nucleotides read TGTACCAGCAGGCCCTCTGCGACTAGCACTGATACGCCGTATTTT.

This clonotype has more than one count but fewer than ten. This may come from a read error, since a much larger clone is one base off. The chain uses TRBV6-1 and TRBJ1-2, with a possible D match to TRBD1 (6 bases). The CDR3 extends over 13 amino acids. V was clipped by 6 bases and J by 5 bases, with 13 bases between them. Germline values: CDR1 MNHNS, CDR2 SASEGT. CDR3: CASSEEGGYGYTF. CDR3 sequence (DNA): TGTGCCAGCAGCGAGGAGGGGGGATATGGCTACACCTTC.

The chain uses TRBV5-4 and TRBJ1-2; 9 nucleotides agree with TRBD1. The CDR3 totals 16 residues. Germline V CDR1 and CDR2: SGHNT, YYREEE (reference sequence). J was trimmed by 1 base and V by 4 bases; bases with no gene match: 8. In nucleotides, the CDR3 is TGTGCCAGCAGCGTGGGGGAGGGACAGGGTAACTATGGCTACACCTTC. The encoded protein is CASSVGEGQGNYGYTF.

This clonotype was counted at least ten times. This chain connects TRBV29-1 to TRBJ2-3; 10 bases are a match to TRBD2. This CDR3 comprises 14 residues. The V and J ends lost 6 bases and 2 bases, in that order; junction bases with no gene match: 5. The germline gives CDR1 SQVTM, CDR2 ANQGSEA. CDR3 sequence reads: CSVVSGRATDTQYF. The CDR3 region has the DNA TGCAGCGTCGTGAGCGGGAGGGCCACAGATACGCAGTATTTT.

The chain joins TRBV11-2 to TRBJ2-6; D is unresolved. This CDR3 has 18 amino acids. V shed 2 bases and J shed 1 base, with 15 bases lying between them. Germline V lookup: CDR1 SGHAT, CDR2 FQNNGV. The CDR3 nucleotides read TGTGCCAGCAGCTTACCCCATGGTAGTTTATCTGGGGCCAACGTCCTGACTTTC. Amino acids: CASSLPHGSLSGANVLTF.